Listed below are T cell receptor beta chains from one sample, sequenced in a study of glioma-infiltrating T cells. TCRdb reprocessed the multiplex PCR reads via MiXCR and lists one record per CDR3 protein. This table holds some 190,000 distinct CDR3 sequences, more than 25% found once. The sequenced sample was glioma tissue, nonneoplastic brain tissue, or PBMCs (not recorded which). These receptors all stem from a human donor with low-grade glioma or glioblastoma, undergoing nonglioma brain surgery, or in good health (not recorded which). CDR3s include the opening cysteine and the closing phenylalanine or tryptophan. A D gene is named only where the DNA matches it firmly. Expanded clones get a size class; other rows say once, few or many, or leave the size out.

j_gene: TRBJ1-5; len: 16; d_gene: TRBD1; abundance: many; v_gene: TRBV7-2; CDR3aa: CASSLVGTGGWQPQHF; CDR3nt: TGTGCCAGCAGCTTAGTGGGGACAGGGGGCTGGCAGCCCCAGCATTTT
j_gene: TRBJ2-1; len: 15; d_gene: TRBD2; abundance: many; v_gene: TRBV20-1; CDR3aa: CSASGTGTKYNEQFF; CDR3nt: TGCAGTGCTAGTGGCACGGGGACTAAGTACAATGAGCAGTTCTTC
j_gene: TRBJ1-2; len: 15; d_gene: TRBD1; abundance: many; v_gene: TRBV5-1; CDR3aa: CASSLNRGRESGYTF; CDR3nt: TGCGCCAGCAGCCTGAACAGGGGCCGGGAGTCTGGCTACACCTTC
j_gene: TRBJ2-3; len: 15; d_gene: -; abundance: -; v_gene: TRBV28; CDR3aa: CASSSSTPGPDTQYF; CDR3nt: TGTGCCAGCAGTTCGTCCACCCCAGGGCCAGATACGCAGTATTTT
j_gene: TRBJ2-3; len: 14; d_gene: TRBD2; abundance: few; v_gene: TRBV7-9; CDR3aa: CASSLSLAGDTQYF; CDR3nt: TGTGCCAGCAGCTTAAGTCTAGCGGGAGATACGCAGTATTTT
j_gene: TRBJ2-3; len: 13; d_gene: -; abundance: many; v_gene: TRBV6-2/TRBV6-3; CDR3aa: CASNWDFQDTQYF; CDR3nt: TGTGCCAGCAATTGGGACTTTCAAGATACGCAGTATTTT
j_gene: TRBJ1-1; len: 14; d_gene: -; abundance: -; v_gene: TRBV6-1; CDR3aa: CASHSKGRNTEAFF; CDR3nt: TGTGCCAGCCACTCGAAGGGGCGGAACACTGAAGCTTTCTTT
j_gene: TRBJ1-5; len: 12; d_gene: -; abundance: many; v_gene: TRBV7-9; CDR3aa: CASSRNDQPQHF; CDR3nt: TGTGCCAGCAGCCGTAACGATCAGCCCCAGCATTTT
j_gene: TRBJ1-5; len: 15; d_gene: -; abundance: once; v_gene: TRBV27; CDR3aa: CASSLWGGGNHTQHF; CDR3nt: TGTGCCAGCAGTTTATGGGGAGGAGGCAATCATACCCAGCATTTT
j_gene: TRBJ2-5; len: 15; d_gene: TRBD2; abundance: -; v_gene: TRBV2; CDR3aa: CASTPGLAGLVTQYF; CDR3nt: TGTGCCAGCACCCCCGGACTAGCGGGTTTAGTGACCCAGTACTTC